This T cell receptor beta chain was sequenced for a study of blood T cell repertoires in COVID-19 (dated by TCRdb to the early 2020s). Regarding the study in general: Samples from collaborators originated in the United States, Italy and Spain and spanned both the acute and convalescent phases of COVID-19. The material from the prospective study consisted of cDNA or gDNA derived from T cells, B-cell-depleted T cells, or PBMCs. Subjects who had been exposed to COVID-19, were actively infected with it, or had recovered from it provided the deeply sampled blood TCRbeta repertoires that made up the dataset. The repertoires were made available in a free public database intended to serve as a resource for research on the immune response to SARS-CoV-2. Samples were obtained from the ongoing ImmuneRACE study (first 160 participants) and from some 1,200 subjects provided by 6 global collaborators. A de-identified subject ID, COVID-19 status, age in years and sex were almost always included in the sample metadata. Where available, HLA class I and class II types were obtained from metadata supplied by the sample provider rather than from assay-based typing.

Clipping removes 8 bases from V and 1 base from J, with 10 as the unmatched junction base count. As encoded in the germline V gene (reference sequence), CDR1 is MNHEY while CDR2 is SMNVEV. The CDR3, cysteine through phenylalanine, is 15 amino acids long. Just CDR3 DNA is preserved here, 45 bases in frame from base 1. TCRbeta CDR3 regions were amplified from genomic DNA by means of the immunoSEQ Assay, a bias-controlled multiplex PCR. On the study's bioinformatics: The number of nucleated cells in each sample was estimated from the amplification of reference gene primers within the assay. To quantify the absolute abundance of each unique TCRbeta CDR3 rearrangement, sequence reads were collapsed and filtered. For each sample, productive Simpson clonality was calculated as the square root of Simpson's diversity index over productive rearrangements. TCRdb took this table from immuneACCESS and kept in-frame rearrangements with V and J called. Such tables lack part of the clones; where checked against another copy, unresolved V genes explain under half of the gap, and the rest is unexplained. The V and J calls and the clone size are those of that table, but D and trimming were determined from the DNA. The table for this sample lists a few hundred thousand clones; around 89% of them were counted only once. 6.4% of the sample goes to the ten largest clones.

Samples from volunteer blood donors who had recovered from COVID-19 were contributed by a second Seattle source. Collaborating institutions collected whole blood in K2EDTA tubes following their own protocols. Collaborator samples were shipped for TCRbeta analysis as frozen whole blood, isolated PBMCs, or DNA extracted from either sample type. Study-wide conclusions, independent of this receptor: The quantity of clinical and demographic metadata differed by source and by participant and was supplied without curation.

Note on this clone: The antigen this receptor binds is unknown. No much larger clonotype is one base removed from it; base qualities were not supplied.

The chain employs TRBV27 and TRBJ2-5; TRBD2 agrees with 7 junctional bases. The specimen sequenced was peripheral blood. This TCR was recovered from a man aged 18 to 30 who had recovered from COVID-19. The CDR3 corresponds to CASQSQSSGQETQYF. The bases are TGTGCCAGCCAGTCCCAGTCTAGCGGCCAAGAGACCCAGTACTTC.